In its sample, the clone carrying this T cell receptor beta chain was seen once. Its specificity is not known. When sampled, the donors appeared nominally healthy, though they likely had unrecorded immune exposures. The sample comes from a study of cytomegalovirus exposure and HLA in healthy donors. General study results and limits: Later analysis demonstrated an association between a missense DCLRE1C variant and TCR beta V- and J-gene trimming. Data from an earlier analysis indicated that most TCR beta V segments were productive either about 90% or about 30% of the time. Most CMV-associated TCR beta chains were later found to appear HLA-restricted.

J was trimmed by 0 bases and V by 2 bases; bases with no gene match: 7. The CDR3 totals 17 residues. CDR1 and CDR2 (germline): LNHDA, SQIVND (reference sequence). Amplification used 60 Vbeta primers and 13 Jbeta primers. Assay: immunoSEQ multiplex PCR; the TCRdb copy retains only in-frame clones and omits some. The sample includes approximately 120,000 clones, about 74% of them seen just once. The clonotype comes from a woman between 45 and 65 years old in good health and CMV-seropositive. The chain couples TRBV19 to TRBJ2-7; 10 bases line up with TRBD2. What was sequenced was PBMCs. The CDR3 reads CASSILAGASLSYEQYF. DNA of the CDR3: TGTGCCAGTAGTATACTAGCGGGGGCTTCCCTCTCCTACGAGCAGTACTTC.